This T cell receptor beta chain was sequenced in a study of blood T cell repertoires in COVID-19. This CDR3 has 12 residues. The germline CDR1 and CDR2 sequences are MNHNY and SVGAGI (reference sequence). The V gene lost 0 bases and the J gene lost 11 bases, with 10 bases spanning the gap. There are a few counts of this clone. This table comes from immunoSEQ multiplex PCR, and its TCRdb copy is limited to in-frame clones, with some not included. The table includes tens of thousands of clones, roughly nine tenths detected once. The receptor comes from a man in his 60s with acute or convalescent COVID-19. Sequenced: peripheral blood. This chain joins TRBV6-6 and TRBJ1-1; maybe TRBD1 (6 bases). CDR3 residues: CASSYSEGDAFF. CDR3 in DNA: TGTGCCAGCAGTTACTCCGAGGGGGATGCTTTCTTT.